Sequencing of this TCR beta chain was carried out in a study of blood T cells in healthy people across ages. Whole-study findings and limits: Estimated diversity that came from one million T cells was considered an underestimate. With unsorted PBMCs, a conclusive comparison of naive versus antigen-experienced cells was not possible. Naive CD4+ cell counts and diversity both ran higher in long-lived than in aged donors.

The use of a sample-barcoded 5' primer and a J-beta primer mix characterized a second PCR of 7 to 11 cycles. Via MiXCR, TCRdb re-called the 5' RACE reads, giving one row per CDR3 protein. The sample shows 700,000 to 950,000 distinct CDR3 sequences, about 42% of them seen only once. Germline CDR1 reads MDHEN; CDR2 reads SYDVKM. The CDR3 covers 15 residues. Every donor provided 7.5 to 10 milliliters of peripheral blood. A word on this clonotype: Its target is unknown.

Sequencing was carried out using blood. This sequence was found in a woman in her sixties in good health. The V call is TRBV28, the J call TRBJ2-7; 8 nucleotides line up with TRBD1. With the DNA end fitting TRBJ2-5 better, the J assignment may be wrong. The CDR3 loop reads CASSPPTGVSETQYF. CDR3 sequence (DNA): TGTGCCAGCAGTCCACCGACAGGGGTTTCGGAGACCCAGTACTTC.